The T cell receptor beta chain under discussion was sequenced for a study of T cells in Graves' hyperthyroidism and ophthalmopathy. Study details: The authors collected peripheral blood at initial diagnosis, before any treatment. Study-wide points: Blood samples included most of the expanded thyroid clonotypes exceeding 0.001.

Amplification of TCR beta CDR3 regions used RNA as the template. A set of HTBI primers served as the primers for a first-round RT-PCR of the TCR CDR3. TCRdb reanalysed the multiplex PCR reads using MiXCR and keeps one entry per CDR3 protein. Among roughly 500,000 distinct CDR3 sequences, roughly 13% were seen once, and the ten largest hold more than 5%. This clonotype appeared a few times. As yet, its antigen is unknown. The CDR3 totals 8 residues. Between the trimmed V and J ends, which lost 6 bases and 7 bases, there was a span of 4 bases. Germline-derived CDR1 and CDR2 are DFQATT and SNEGSKA (reference sequence). Uncontrolled infection, other autoimmune disease, pregnancy or lactation barred patients from enrollment.

The chain carries TRBV20-1 and TRBJ2-7; no firm D call. Sequenced material: blood. This TCR came from a woman in her thirties with Graves' hyperthyroidism that later progressed to Graves' ophthalmopathy. CDR3 amino acids: CSATEQYF. CDR3 bases: TGCAGTGCGACGGAGCAGTACTTC.